Below, 32 T cell receptor beta chains from the same sample are listed, as sequenced in a study of CD8+CD57+ T cells in acquired aplastic anemia. Genomic DNA, the template, was used for profiling of the TCR beta VDJ and CDR3. TCRdb redid the calling of the reads with MiXCR, one entry per CDR3 protein. The sample has hundreds of thousands of distinct CDR3 sequences, 65% to 80% seen once. Sequencing was done on a sample of sorted CD4+, CD8+, or CD8+CD57+ T cells (not recorded which) from PBMCs. These receptors originate from a human donor in good health, serving as a control.

The chain joins TRBV14 to TRBJ1-1; D is undetermined. Germline CDR1 is SGHDN and CDR2 is FVKESK. The CDR3 extends over 16 amino acids. The germline V and J ends were trimmed by 5 bases and 9 bases, with 25 bases remaining between them. In nucleotides, the CDR3 is TGTGCCAGCAGCTCCGGTCAGGCATACTCCTACGAGCAAGCTTTCTTT. It yields the protein CASSSGQAYSYEQAFF.

The CDR3 sequence: CASSSRGSGGSDTQYF. The CDR3 coding sequence is TGTGCCAGTTCTTCCCGGGGTAGCGGGGGGTCAGATACGCAGTATTTT. The V gene is TRBV19, the J gene TRBJ2-3; 10 bases map to TRBD2. Germline CDR1 reads LNHDA; CDR2 reads SQIVND (reference sequence). The CDR3 spans 16 residues. Trimming cost V 8 bases and J 4 bases; bases outside gene matches: 12.

Remarks on this clonotype: The conserved final phenylalanine or tryptophan is absent from the CDR3, which likely points to a read error. The DNA is omitted, as the CDR3 cannot be located on it reliably, and the CDR3 follows TCRdb's listing. The J gene is TRBJ1-6, the V gene TRBV2. Germline CDR1 and CDR2: SNHLY and FYNNEI. The CDR3 is 16 residues long, ends included. The CDR3 region is CASSSDGECLNALLRV.

This clonotype was detected only once. The chain carries TRBV9 and TRBJ1-4, with 9 bases identical to TRBD1. Germline lookup yields CDR1 SGDLS and CDR2 YYNGEE. The CDR3 totals 14 residues. J was trimmed by 17 bases and V by 0 bases; bases with no gene match: 11. CDR3 protein: CASSVAGTGTYNFF. The CDR3 DNA follows: TGTGCCAGCAGCGTAGCCGGGACAGGGACATATAATTTTTTT.

Comment on this clonotype: The conserved phenylalanine or tryptophan is not found at the CDR3 terminus, so this likely reflects a read error. The DNA is omitted, as the CDR3 cannot be located on it reliably, and the CDR3 follows TCRdb's listing. This sequence joins TRBV7-8 and TRBJ2-7; TRBD2 is taken as the D call from the table, unchecked against the DNA. The CDR3 has 13 residues if both end residues are counted. CDR1 and CDR2 from the germline V gene are SGHVS and FQNEAQ. The CDR3 loop is CASSSTGGARTYE.

Points on this clonotype: An end of the junction does not agree with germline; a read error may underlie this. The rearrangement links TRBV7-2 to TRBJ2-7; D is ambiguous. CDR1 and CDR2 from the germline V gene are SGHTA and FQGNSA. The CDR3 runs 14 residues. The CDR3 region is CASRSTVALYEKHF. As DNA, the CDR3 is TGTGCCAGCAGGTCGACTGTGGCGCTCTACGAGAAGCACTTC.

Comment on this clonotype: A read error may produce the germline difference seen at one junction end. This chain uses TRBV6-2 or TRBV6-3 with TRBJ2-1; the D is unclear. Germline-derived CDR1 and CDR2 are MNHEY and SVGEGT. There are 15 residues in the CDR3. The CDR3 region has the DNA TGTGCCAGCAGTTCCCTAATATCAGCCGCTAATGAGCAGCTCTTC. It translates to CASSSLISAANEQLF.

This clonotype was seen once. Possible read error: a much larger clone is one base away. The chain joins TRBV30 to TRBJ2-7; D possibly corresponds to TRBD1 (5 bases). The CDR3 length is 13 residues. The germline CDR1 and CDR2 sequences are GTSNPN and SVGIG (reference sequence). This chain's CDR3 is CAWSKGLSCEQYF. The CDR3 DNA reads as TGTGCCTGGAGCAAGGGGTTGTCCTGCGAGCAGTACTTC.

This clonotype appeared many times. The chain employs TRBV29-1 and TRBJ2-1, with 7 bases matching TRBD1. The CDR3 is 11 residues long. Germline V gives CDR1 SQVTM, CDR2 ANQGSEA. The junction had 4 bases not matched to a gene; V was cut back by 7 bases and J by 7 bases. The DNA for the CDR3 is TGCAGCGGAGGACAGGTGAATGAGCAGTTCTTC. Residues: CSGGQVNEQFF.

The chain uses TRBV27 and TRBJ2-5, with 7 bases fitting TRBD1. Trimming removed 5 bases from V and 4 bases from J; junction bases left unmatched: 7. The CDR3 length is 14 residues. Germline V gene lookup returns CDR1 MNHEY and CDR2 SMNVEV (reference sequence). The DNA for the CDR3 is TGTGCCAGCAGTCCTACAGGGGCCTTAGAGACCCAGTACTTC. It specifies CASSPTGALETQYF.

The table lists this clonotype with a few counts. A single base separates this from a much larger clone, so it may be a read error. This chain connects TRBV7-8 to TRBJ2-5, with TRBD2 matching 12 bases. Germline V CDR1 and CDR2: SGHVS, FQNEAQ. The junction had 13 bases not matched to a gene; V was cut back by 1 base and J by 7 bases. The length of the CDR3 is 18 residues. Here the CDR3 reads CASSLVSTSGGRRGTQYF. DNA of the CDR3: TGTGCCAGCAGCTTAGTTTCAACTAGCGGGGGGAGGAGAGGGACCCAGTACTTC.

This clonotype was detected ten times or more. V usage is TRBV6-1 and J usage is TRBJ2-3; unclear D gene. The germline V and J ends were trimmed by 6 bases and 0 bases, with 16 bases remaining between them. Per the germline V gene, CDR1 is MNHNS and CDR2 is SASEGT. This CDR3 is built from 16 residues. The CDR3 region is CASSRRTPPSTDTQYF. The CDR3 DNA is TGTGCCAGCAGCCGGAGAACCCCACCTAGCACAGATACGCAGTATTTT.

This clonotype came up many times. The V and J genes are TRBV5-1 and TRBJ1-1; 7 bases are a match to TRBD1. The germline gives CDR1 SGHRS, CDR2 YFSETQ. J gave up 1 base and V 4 bases, and 7 bases lay outside the gene matches. The CDR3 contains 15 residues. In nucleotides, the CDR3 is TGCGCCAGCAGCCTTCGGACAGGCGGGAACACTGAAGCTTTCTTT. This translates into CASSLRTGGNTEAFF.

Comment on this clonotype: One end of the junction does not line up with germline, which may come from a read error. The chain combines TRBV15 with TRBJ1-5; D is unclear. Per germline, CDR1 LNHNV and CDR2 YYDKDF (reference sequence). The CDR3 runs to 15 residues. The CDR3 nucleotides read TGTGCCACCAGCTCCCGTCCGGTAGGCAATCAGCCCCAACATTTT. This gives the protein CATSSRPVGNQPQHF.

As to this clonotype: A much more abundant neighbour one base away suggests this may be a read error. This is likely a read error, given that the CDR3 carries no conserved phenylalanine or tryptophan at its end. This chain uses TRBV10-3 with TRBJ1-1, with a possible D match to TRBD1 (6 bases). The CDR3 sequence is 13 residues long. Germline V CDR1 and CDR2: ENHRY, SYGVKD. With 11 bases removed from V and 4 bases from J, the gap between germline ends came to 17 bases. Here the CDR3 DNA reads TGTGCCCTCCAGACAGGCTCTGCCACTGAAGCTTTCCTT. It codes for CALQTGSATEAFL.

As for this clonotype: The junction differs from germline at one of its ends, possibly a read error. This sequence joins TRBV7-9 and TRBJ1-6; D unresolved. The CDR3 runs to 15 residues. Germline CDR1 is SEHNR and CDR2 is FQNEAQ (reference sequence). CDR3 region: CASRGRSPGNSPHHF. CDR3 nucleotides: TGTGCCAGCAGGGGGAGGTCACCAGGTAATTCACCCCACCACTTT.

Note on this clonotype: The conserved phenylalanine or tryptophan is not found at the CDR3 terminus, so this likely reflects a read error. The DNA is left out, because the CDR3 cannot be placed on it with certainty; the CDR3 is given as TCRdb lists it. The genes are TRBV7-2 and TRBJ1-3; TRBD1 is the table's D call, not checked against the DNA. With termini counted, the CDR3 has 16 amino acids. Germline V lookup: CDR1 SGHTA, CDR2 FQGNSA. The CDR3 protein is CASSLQGGEQYFGIYS.

This clonotype has just a few counts. V gene TRBV15 combines with J gene TRBJ1-5; perhaps TRBD1 as D (6 bases). The V end lost 7 bases, the J end lost 6 bases, and 13 bases lay between the germline ends. The CDR3 totals 13 residues. From germline, CDR1 is LNHNV and CDR2 YYDKDF (reference sequence). As DNA, the CDR3 is TGTGCCACCACTAGATGGGGGGCTCAGCCCCAGCATTTT. Translated: CATTRWGAQPQHF.

This clonotype has only one observation. This rearrangement joins TRBV14 to TRBJ2-5; D may be TRBD2 (5 bases). This CDR3 spans 14 amino acids. V lost 4 bases and J lost 13, with 22 bases in between. Germline CDR1 is SGHDN and CDR2 is FVKESK. In DNA form, the CDR3 reads TGTGCCAGCAGCCGATTTGTAGCGACCGGGGAGCTGTACTTC. Translation: CASSRFVATGELYF.

This clonotype was seen ten or more times. The chain joins TRBV9 to TRBJ2-3, with D uncertain. This CDR3 is 12 amino acids long. Trimming left V 2 bases short and J 5 bases short, with 6 bases between. From germline, CDR1 is SGDLS and CDR2 YYNGEE. Written as DNA, the CDR3 is TGTGCCAGCAGCGTGGAAAAAGATACGCAGTATTTT. Translation: CASSVEKDTQYF.

The chain joins TRBV9 to TRBJ2-5; 9 bases agree with TRBD1. The CDR3 consists of 15 residues. CDR1 and CDR2 (germline): SGDLS, YYNGEE. The V gene end was trimmed by 6 bases and the J gene end by 3 bases; junction bases not matched to a gene: 9. CDR3 protein: CASTPWGQGEETQYF. For the CDR3, the DNA is TGTGCCAGCACACCATGGGGACAGGGTGAAGAGACCCAGTACTTC.

A remark on this clonotype: The junction and the germline gene differ at one end; a read error may be behind it. The gene calls are TRBV9 and TRBJ1-1, with TRBD1 as a possible D gene (6 bases). This CDR3 has 12 residues. Germline V gene data show CDR1 as SGDLS and CDR2 as YYNGEE. The CDR3 coding sequence is TGTGCCAGCAGCGTAGTCGTCGGGGGGGCTTGCTTT. Translation: CASSVVVGGACF.

As regards this clonotype: This likely comes from a read error, as the CDR3 has no conserved phenylalanine or tryptophan at its end. The DNA is left out, because the CDR3 cannot be placed on it with certainty; the CDR3 is given as TCRdb lists it. The genes are TRBV7-2 and TRBJ1-1; TRBD1, as called in the table, went unchecked against the DNA. The CDR3 has 12 amino acids, counting both end residues. Germline CDR1 is SGHTA and CDR2 is FQGNSA. The CDR3: CASSSRDTGTVA.

J is TRBJ2-5 and V is TRBV5-1; 11 bases align to TRBD2. This CDR3 is 15 amino acids long. Unmatched junction bases numbered 3, after V lost 4 bases and J lost 1 base. Per the germline V gene, CDR1 is SGHRS and CDR2 is YFSETQ. Here the CDR3 reads CASSPSGGSQETQYF. In DNA form, the CDR3 reads TGCGCCAGCAGCCCTAGCGGGGGGAGCCAAGAGACCCAGTACTTC.

The rearrangement uses TRBV10-3 and TRBJ1-2, with 7 bases that match TRBD1. The germline V gene has CDR1 ENHRY and CDR2 SYGVKD. There are 13 residues in the CDR3. The trim removed 6 bases at V and 2 bases at J, leaving 3 bases unmatched. CDR3 protein: CAIRADRNYGYTF. The CDR3, as DNA: TGTGCCATCAGAGCGGACAGGAACTATGGCTACACCTTC.

This clonotype was detected only a few times. The chain employs TRBV15 and TRBJ1-1; D is perhaps TRBD1 (5 bases). The CDR3 runs to 17 residues. V was trimmed by 0 bases and J by 0 bases, leaving 14 bases between them. CDR1 is LNHNV, CDR2 YYDKDF, per germline (reference sequence). CDR3 protein: CATSRDLGEGVNTEAFF. The CDR3 region has the DNA TGTGCCACCAGCAGAGATTTAGGGGAAGGGGTGAACACTGAAGCTTTCTTT.

The chain couples TRBV7-2 to TRBJ2-7, with 9 positions matching TRBD1. The germline V gene encodes CDR1 SGHTA and CDR2 FQGNSA. Germline trimming cut 5 bases from V and 3 bases from J; bases unmatched to any gene: 11. This CDR3 spans 16 amino acids. Here the CDR3 reads CASSLPTETGGYEQYF. As DNA, the CDR3 is TGTGCCAGCAGCCTACCGACAGAGACAGGGGGCTACGAGCAGTACTTC.

This clonotype was seen many times. V gene TRBV7-3 combines with J gene TRBJ2-1; 13 nucleotides line up with TRBD2. The CDR3 consists of 19 residues. The V and J ends lost 5 bases and 6 bases, in that order; junction bases with no gene match: 16. Germline CDR1 is SGHTA and CDR2 is FQGTGA. The CDR3 region is CASSETSGGAGYFGNEQFF. The CDR3 DNA reads as TGTGCCAGCAGCGAAACTAGCGGGGGGGCCGGGTACTTCGGCAATGAGCAGTTCTTC.

This clonotype was seen more than once but under ten times. V gene TRBV7-6 combines with J gene TRBJ1-4; D is uncertain. The CDR3 is 12 amino acids. Germline V gives CDR1 SGHVS, CDR2 FNYEAQ. Deletions cut 5 bases from V and 4 bases from J, with 5 bases between. CDR3 in DNA: TGTGCCAGCAGCCGCTATAATGAAAAACTGTTTTTT. It encodes CASSRYNEKLFF.

This clonotype was detected ten times or more. The chain combines TRBV14 with TRBJ1-5; D not certain. Trimming removed 1 base at V and 10 bases at J, with 8 bases between. Per the germline V gene, CDR1 is SGHDN and CDR2 is FVKESK. The CDR3 consists of 12 residues. In DNA, the CDR3 is TGTGCCAGCAGCCAAGGTCTGGGACCCCAGCATTTT. It codes for CASSQGLGPQHF.

The chain is built from TRBV12-3 or TRBV12-4 and TRBJ2-3; TRBD2 matches at 7 bases. V dropped 7 bases and J dropped 5; count of bases not matched to a gene: 12. The CDR3 totals 15 residues. For the CDR3, the DNA is TGTGCCAGCACGTCCCCCGGGGCGGGGGTAGATACGCAGTATTTT. Residues: CASTSPGAGVDTQYF.

V usage is TRBV2 and J usage is TRBJ2-2; D is perhaps TRBD2 (6 bases). Germline V CDR1 and CDR2: SNHLY, FYNNEI. Trimming pared 4 bases from V and 0 bases from J, leaving 12 bases between. This CDR3 is built from 16 residues. The CDR3 region has the DNA TGTGCCAGCAGTGGGAGCGGACTAACGAACACCGGGGAGCTGTTTTTT. As protein: CASSGSGLTNTGELFF.